This T cell receptor (beta chain) was retrieved from a study of blood T cell repertoires in COVID-19. Turning to the study itself: T cells, B-cell-depleted T cells, or PBMCs supplied cDNA or gDNA.

Per the authors' pipeline: Amplification with reference gene primers provided the estimates of nucleated cell counts. TCRdb's copy holds only in-frame clones and misses some; the assay was immunoSEQ multiplex PCR. The V and J calls and clone size are taken from that table; D and trimming were inferred from the DNA. The repertoire holds about 130,000 clones, with 80% to 85% as singletons. CDR1 is LGHNA and CDR2 is YSLEER in the germline V gene. This CDR3 has 17 amino acids. Trimming stripped 0 bases from V and 6 bases from J, with 18 bases between. Sequenced material: peripheral blood. The chain combines TRBV4-3 with TRBJ2-1; tentative D call: TRBD2 (5 bases). The sequence came from a woman in her sixties or seventies with active or convalescent COVID-19. The CDR3 DNA reads as TGCGCCAGCAGCCAAGAGATAAGGCTTCCGAGCGGCAATGAGCAGTTCTTC. The encoded protein is CASSQEIRLPSGNEQFF.